This T cell receptor beta chain was captured by sequencing in a study of regulatory T cells in long-lasting Graves disease. Broader study findings: Shared public clonotypes totalled a few thousand in persistent patients, compared with about a thousand in new patients. The study found TRBV28, TRBJ1-2 and TRBJ2-5 favored in persistent disease.

V was trimmed by 2 bases and J by 1 base, leaving 9 bases between them. CDR1 is DFQATT, CDR2 SNEGSKA, per germline (reference sequence). The CDR3 has 14 amino acids. Investigators prepared the TCR beta libraries by applying iRepertoire HTBI primers and Arm-PCR of CDR3 regions. TCRdb passed the multiplex PCR reads through MiXCR, listing each CDR3 protein once. Among more than 400,000 distinct CDR3 sequences listed, roughly 16% were seen once. Time point reported: newly diagnosed GD, antithyroid drugs for less than 3 months. RNA extracted from PBMCs served as the sequencing template. On this clonotype: The antigen remains unidentified.

These same data were also listed under a study on T cells in Graves' hyperthyroidism and ophthalmopathy. As that study records: Stable hyperthyroidism: no ophthalmopathy progression over 18 months of follow-up.

The rearrangement joins TRBV20-1 to TRBJ2-4; no clear D gene. The source material was peripheral blood mononuclear cells (PBMCs), sampled at new diagnosis, from a patient treated with antithyroid drugs. This sequence was found in a man aged 35-49 years with Graves disease. The CDR3 DNA follows: TGCAGTGCTAGAAGGCGCGATGCCAAAAACATTCAGTACTTC. It is translated as CSARRRDAKNIQYF.